This T cell receptor beta chain was captured by sequencing in a study of T cell repertoires in cytomegalovirus infection (dated by TCRdb to the late 2010s). Study-wide context: The HLA type of each donor mattered for the analysis, because public TCR beta signatures pointed to carriage of CMV infection along with the matching HLA type.

The sequencing machine was an Illumina HiSeq 1500. In TCRdb, the public reads were trimmed at Q25 with fastp and aligned with MiXCR, with productive beta chains retained. For every CDR3 protein sequence, its rows merge into one entry that carries the most common genes and DNA. The sample records roughly 500,000 distinct CDR3 sequences, 16% of which are singletons. About 24% of the sample belongs to the ten largest clones. Study-level results and caveats: Cumulative frequency of public TCR beta family members discriminated carriers of CMV infection plus the relevant HLA type in this cohort and an independent 352-donor cohort. In the ex vivo response, HLA-C-restricted CMV-specific TCR beta clonotypes were dominant, and in two of eight donors the single most frequent clonotype came from this HLA-C-restricted group.

There are many counts of this clonotype. Its target antigen remains unknown. No per-base quality is available; no much larger clone lies one base away. The germline ends are 13 bases apart after V is trimmed by 1 base and J by 6 bases. CDR1 and CDR2 are drawn from the germline V gene: SGHDN, FVKESK. The cysteine opens and the phenylalanine closes a CDR3 of 14 amino acids. Here the CDR3 DNA is all that survives: 42 bases in frame from base 1. The clonotype was recovered from a human donor in good health (CMV status not recorded). Some clones in this sample may be carry-over from other donors' samples. The material sequenced was CD8+ T cells from PBMCs. Recombination connected TRBV14 to TRBJ2-7; the D gene identity is not certain. The CDR3 region: CASSQGRWLGEQYF. The nucleotide sequence is given as TGTGCCAGCAGCCAAGGCCGTTGGTTAGGCGAGCAGTACTTC.